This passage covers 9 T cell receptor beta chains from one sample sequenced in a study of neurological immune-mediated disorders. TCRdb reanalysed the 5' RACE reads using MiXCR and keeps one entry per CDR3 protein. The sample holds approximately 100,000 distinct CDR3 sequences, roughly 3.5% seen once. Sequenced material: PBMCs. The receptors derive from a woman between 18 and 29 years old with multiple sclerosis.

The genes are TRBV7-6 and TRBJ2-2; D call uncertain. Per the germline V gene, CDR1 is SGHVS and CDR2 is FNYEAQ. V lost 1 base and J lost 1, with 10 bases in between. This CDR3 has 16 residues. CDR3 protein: CASSLEQALNTGELFF. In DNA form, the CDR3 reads TGTGCCAGCAGCTTAGAGCAGGCGCTGAACACCGGGGAGCTGTTTTTT.

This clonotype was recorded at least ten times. This CDR3 is CASSSHSSYEQYF. CDR3 DNA: TGTGCCAGCAGTTCTCACTCATCCTACGAGCAGTACTTC. The chain joins TRBV6-2 or TRBV6-3 to TRBJ2-7, with no clear D. V was clipped by 4 bases and J by 1 base, with 8 bases between them. Per the germline V gene, CDR1 is MNHEY and CDR2 is SVGEGT. CDR3 length: 13 residues.

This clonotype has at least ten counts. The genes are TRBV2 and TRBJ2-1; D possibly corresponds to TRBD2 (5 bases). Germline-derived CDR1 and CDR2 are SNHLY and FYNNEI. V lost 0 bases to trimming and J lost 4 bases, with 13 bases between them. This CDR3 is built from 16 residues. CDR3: CASSEAPVSGYNEQFF. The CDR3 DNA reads TGTGCCAGCAGTGAAGCGCCTGTGAGCGGTTACAATGAGCAGTTCTTC. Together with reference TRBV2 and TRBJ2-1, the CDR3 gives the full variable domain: EPEVTQTPSHQVTQMGQEVILRCVPISNHLYFYWYRQILGQKVEFLVSFYNNEISEKSEIFDDQFSVERPDGSNFTLKIRSTKLEDSAMYFCASSEAPVSGYNEQFFGPGTRLTVL.

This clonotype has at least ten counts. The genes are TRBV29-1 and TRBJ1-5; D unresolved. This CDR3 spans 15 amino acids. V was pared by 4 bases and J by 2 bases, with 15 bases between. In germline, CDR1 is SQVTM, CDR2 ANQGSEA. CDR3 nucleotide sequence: TGCAGCGTTGCGGACGGTTTCTTGGGCAATCAGCCCCAGCATTTT. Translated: CSVADGFLGNQPQHF.

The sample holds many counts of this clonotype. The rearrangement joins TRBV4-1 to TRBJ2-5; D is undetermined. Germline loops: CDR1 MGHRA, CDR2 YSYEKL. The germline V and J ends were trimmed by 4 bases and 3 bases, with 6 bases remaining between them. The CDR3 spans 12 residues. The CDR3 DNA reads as TGCGCCAGCAGCCCAGAAGAAGAGACCCAGTACTTC. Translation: CASSPEEETQYF.

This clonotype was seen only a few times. The CDR3 DNA is TGTGCCTGGAGTAGAATCCATGAGCAGTTCTTC. This sequence encodes CAWSRIHEQFF. The chain recombines TRBV30 with TRBJ2-1, with D unresolved. CDR1 GTSNPN and CDR2 SVGIG come from the germline V gene (reference sequence). V lost 2 bases and J lost 8, with 7 bases in between. The CDR3 has 11 residues. Together with reference TRBV30 and TRBJ2-1, the CDR3 gives the full variable domain: SQTIHQWPATLVQPVGSPLSLECTVEGTSNPNLYWYRQAAGRGLQLLFYSVGIGQISSEVPQNLSASRPQDRQFILSSKKLLLSDSGFYLCAWSRIHEQFFGPGTRLTVL.

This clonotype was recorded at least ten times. This CDR3 reads CASSQDPGRGEKLFF. CDR3 nucleotide sequence: TGTGCCAGCAGCCAAGATCCCGGCAGGGGGGAAAAACTGTTTTTT. This sequence joins TRBV3-1 and TRBJ1-4; 7 bases fit TRBD1. The J segment lost 8 bases and the V segment lost 0 bases, leaving 6 bases of the junction unmatched. The CDR3 is made up of 15 amino acids. The germline V gene encodes CDR1 LGHDT and CDR2 YNNKEL (reference sequence).

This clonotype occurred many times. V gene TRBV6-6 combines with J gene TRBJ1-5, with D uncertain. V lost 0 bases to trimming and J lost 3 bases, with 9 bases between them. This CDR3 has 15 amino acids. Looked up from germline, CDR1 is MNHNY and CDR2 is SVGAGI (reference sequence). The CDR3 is CASSYSMGTNQPQHF. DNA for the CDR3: TGTGCCAGCAGTTACTCGATGGGCACCAATCAGCCCCAGCATTTT.

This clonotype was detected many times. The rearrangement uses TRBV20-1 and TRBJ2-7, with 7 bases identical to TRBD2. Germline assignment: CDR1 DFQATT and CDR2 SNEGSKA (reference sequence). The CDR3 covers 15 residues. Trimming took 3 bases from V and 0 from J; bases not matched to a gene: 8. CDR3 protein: CSARSTSSLSYEQYF. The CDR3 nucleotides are TGCAGTGCTAGGTCGACTAGCTCCCTCTCCTACGAGCAGTACTTC.